This TCR beta chain is drawn from a study of T cell responses to AZD1222 COVID-19 vaccine. Study information: Second doses at about 4 or about 12 weeks were pooled.

Per germline, CDR1 SQVTM and CDR2 ANQGSEA. The CDR3 has 13 amino acids. V lost 6 bases, J lost 1 base, and 1 base stayed unmatched. TCRdb's table, derived via immunoSEQ multiplex PCR, lists solely in-frame clones and lacks some. Of about 84,000 clones detected, approximately 90% appear once; the ten largest clones hold approximately 1.6%. The specimen was peripheral blood, collected on day 0 of AZD1222 vaccination. The TCR comes from an adult in good health. The V gene is TRBV29-1, the J gene TRBJ2-2; the match to TRBD2 covers 8 bases. The CDR3 DNA is TGCAGCGTAGGGACTAGGAACACCGGGGAGCTGTTTTTT. Translating gives CSVGTRNTGELFF.